Following are 9 T cell receptor beta chains from one sample sequenced in a study of T cells in localized non-small cell lung cancer. TCRdb's copy holds only in-frame clones and misses some; the assay was immunoSEQ multiplex PCR. The profile shows under 12,000 clones, roughly 90% of them singletons. The source material was peripheral blood, sampled before any cancer treatment. The source of these receptors is a male donor older than 55 with stage III lung adenocarcinoma.

A few counts support this clone. This chain uses TRBV5-6 with TRBJ1-1; D is unclear. V was trimmed by 1 base and J by 4 bases, leaving 8 bases between them. The CDR3 runs to 13 residues. The V gene's germline CDR1 is SGHDT and CDR2 YYEEEE. The CDR3 DNA sequence: TGTGCCAGCAGCTTGCCGGATGGCACTGAAGCTTTCTTT. Amino acid sequence: CASSLPDGTEAFF.

V and J are TRBV9 and TRBJ2-1; TRBD2 matches at 9 bases. Germline V lookup: CDR1 SGDLS, CDR2 YYNGEE. J was trimmed by 3 bases and V by 0 bases; bases with no gene match: 1. This CDR3 comprises 15 residues. DNA for the CDR3: TGTGCCAGCAGCGTAGGCGGGAGGGGCTACAATGAGCAGTTCTTC. As protein: CASSVGGRGYNEQFF.

The chain uses TRBV6-1 and TRBJ2-7; D is uncertain. CDR1 is MNHNS and CDR2 is SASEGT in the germline V gene. Between the trimmed V and J ends, which lost 2 bases and 0 bases, there was a span of 11 bases. The CDR3 covers 15 residues. The CDR3 DNA sequence: TGTGCCAGCAGTGAATCTAGGGCCAGCTCCTACGAGCAGTACTTC. Translating it yields CASSESRASSYEQYF.

J is TRBJ1-1 and V is TRBV6-1, with 12 nucleotides matching TRBD1. From germline, CDR1 is MNHNS and CDR2 SASEGT. The CDR3 is 15 amino acids. Losses at the gene ends were 6 bases for V and 4 bases for J; bases not matched to a gene: 6. DNA of the CDR3: TGTGCCAGCAGCCCCGGGACAGGGGGCGGCACTGAAGCTTTCTTT. Translated, it gives CASSPGTGGGTEAFF.

The CDR3 loop is CASSLDRDSGYTF. CDR3 sequence (DNA): TGTGCCAGCAGCCTAGACCGGGACAGTGGCTACACCTTC. This chain links TRBV7-2 with TRBJ1-2, with 7 bases matching TRBD1. V dropped 5 bases and J dropped 7; count of bases not matched to a gene: 7. Germline V CDR1 and CDR2: SGHTA, FQGNSA. The CDR3 sequence is 13 residues long.

CDR3 sequence: CASSQDFEGRGRTEAFF. CDR3 in DNA: TGTGCCAGCAGCCAAGATTTCGAAGGGAGGGGTCGGACTGAAGCTTTCTTT. This chain links TRBV4-2 with TRBJ1-1; D possibly corresponds to TRBD1 (5 bases). Germline loops: CDR1 LGHNA, CDR2 YNFKEQ. Between the trimmed V and J ends, which lost 0 bases and 5 bases, there was a span of 19 bases. CDR3 size: 17 residues.

Note on this clone: Other nucleotide sequences in the sample specify the same CDR3. This chain links TRBV7-2 with TRBJ2-1; 13 positions agree with TRBD2. The V and J ends lost 5 bases and 4 bases, in that order; junction bases with no gene match: 2. Germline loops: CDR1 SGHTA, CDR2 FQGNSA. The CDR3 consists of 15 residues. This CDR3 reads CASSPTSGGYNEQFF. The DNA for the CDR3 is TGTGCCAGCAGCCCGACTAGCGGGGGGTACAATGAGCAGTTCTTC.

The J gene is TRBJ2-2, the V gene TRBV6-6, with TRBD2 matching over 7 bases. Germline CDR1 is MNHNY and CDR2 is SVGAGI (reference sequence). The CDR3 loop spans 12 amino acids. V lost 4 bases, J lost 8 bases, and 1 base stayed unmatched. In DNA, the CDR3 is TGTGCCAGCAGTTCTAGCGGAGGGGAGCTGTTTTTT. This translates into CASSSSGGELFF.

The V gene is TRBV9, the J gene TRBJ1-1; D is unresolved. The CDR3 is 15 amino acids. Trimming took off 3 bases at V and 0 bases at J, with 12 bases between the two ends. Per germline, CDR1 SGDLS and CDR2 YYNGEE. CDR3 region: CASSASDGLNTEAFF. CDR3 nucleotides: TGTGCCAGCAGCGCCTCGGACGGGTTGAACACTGAAGCTTTCTTT.